The clone carrying this T cell receptor beta chain has ten or more counts. Antigen unknown. Arm-PCR of CDR3 regions with iRepertoire HTBI primers generated TCR beta libraries. TCRdb re-called the multiplex PCR reads through MiXCR, storing one row per CDR3 protein. The repertoire includes almost 450,000 distinct CDR3 sequences, roughly 15% of them detected once, and around a tenth sits in the top ten. This entry comes from a study of regulatory T cells in long-lasting Graves disease. Overall study results and limits: Favored usage of TRBV28, TRBJ1-2 and TRBJ2-5 was recorded in persistent disease.

The CDR3 runs 11 residues. V lost 1 base, J lost 10 bases, and 5 bases lay in between. Specified time point: newly diagnosed GD, antithyroid drugs for less than 3 months. Isolated PBMC RNA provided the starting material for the TCR library. The sample was also linked to a second study, of T cells in Graves' hyperthyroidism and ophthalmopathy. This second study notes: Stability of Graves' hyperthyroidism was defined as absent ophthalmopathy progression within 18 months.

The sequence was collected from a woman aged 25 to 45 with Graves disease. The sequencing used peripheral blood mononuclear cells (PBMCs), collected at new diagnosis, from a patient treated with antithyroid drugs. This chain joins TRBV12-3 or TRBV12-4 and TRBJ2-1; the D is unclear. CDR3: CASSLEGEQFF. The DNA for the CDR3 is TGTGCCAGCAGTTTAGAAGGGGAGCAGTTCTTC.